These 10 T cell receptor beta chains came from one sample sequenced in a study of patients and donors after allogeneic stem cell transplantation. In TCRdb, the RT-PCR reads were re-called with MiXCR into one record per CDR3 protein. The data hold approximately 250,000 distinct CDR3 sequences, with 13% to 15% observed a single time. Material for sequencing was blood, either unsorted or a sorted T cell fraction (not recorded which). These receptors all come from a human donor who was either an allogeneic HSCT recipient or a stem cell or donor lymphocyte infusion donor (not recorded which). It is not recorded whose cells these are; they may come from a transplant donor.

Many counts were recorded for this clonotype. The CDR3 region has the DNA TGTGCCAGCAGCTTAGCGGAGACCCAGTACTTC. Its translation: CASSLAETQYF. The chain has TRBV5-6 and TRBJ2-5; D not resolved. This CDR3 region has 11 residues. Trimming shortened V by 2 bases and J by 5 bases, and 4 bases separated the two germline ends. Germline CDR1 SGHDT, CDR2 YYEEEE. Using reference TRBV5-6 and TRBJ2-5 for the parts outside the CDR3, the full variable domain is DAGVTQSPTHLIKTRGQQVTLRCSPKSGHDTVSWYQQALGQGPQFIFQYYEEEERQRGNFPDRFSGHQFPNYSSELNVNALLLGDSALYLCASSLAETQYFGPGTRLLVL.

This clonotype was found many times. CDR3 nucleotide sequence: TGTGCCAGCAGCCCTGGGATGAACACCGGGGAGCTGTTTTTT. Protein product: CASSPGMNTGELFF. J is TRBJ2-2 and V is TRBV5-5, with D hard to call. The CDR3 covers 14 residues. Germline loops: CDR1 SGHKS, CDR2 YYEKEE (reference sequence). Trimming took off 4 bases at V and 1 base at J, with 8 bases between the two ends.

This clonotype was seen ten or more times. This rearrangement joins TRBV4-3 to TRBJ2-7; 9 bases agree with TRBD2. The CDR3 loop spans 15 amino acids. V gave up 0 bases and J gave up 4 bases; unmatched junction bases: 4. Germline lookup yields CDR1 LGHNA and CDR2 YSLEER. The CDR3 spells CASSQEISGGYEQYF. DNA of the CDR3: TGCGCCAGCAGCCAAGAGATTAGCGGGGGTTACGAGCAGTACTTC.

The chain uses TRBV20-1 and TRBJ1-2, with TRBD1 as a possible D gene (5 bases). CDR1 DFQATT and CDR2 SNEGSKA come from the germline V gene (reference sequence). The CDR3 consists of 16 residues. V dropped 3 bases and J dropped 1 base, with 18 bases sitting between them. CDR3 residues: CSASLRAPTYNYGYTF. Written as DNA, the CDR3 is TGCAGTGCTAGCCTCAGGGCGCCGACCTATAACTATGGCTACACCTTC.

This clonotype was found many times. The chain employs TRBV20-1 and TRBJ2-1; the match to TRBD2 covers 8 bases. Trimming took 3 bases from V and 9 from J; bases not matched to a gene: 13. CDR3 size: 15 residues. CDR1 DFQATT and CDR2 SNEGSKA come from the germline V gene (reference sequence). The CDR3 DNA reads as TGCAGTGCTAGGGAGCGGGAGATATTTGATGCTGAGCAGTTCTTC. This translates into CSAREREIFDAEQFF.

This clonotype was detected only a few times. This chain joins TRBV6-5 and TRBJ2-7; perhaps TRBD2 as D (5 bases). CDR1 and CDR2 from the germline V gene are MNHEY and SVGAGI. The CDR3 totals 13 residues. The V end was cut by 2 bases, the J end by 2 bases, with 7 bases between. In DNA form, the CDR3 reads TGTGCCAGCAGTTACGAGGGCACCTACGAGCAGTACTTC. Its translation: CASSYEGTYEQYF.

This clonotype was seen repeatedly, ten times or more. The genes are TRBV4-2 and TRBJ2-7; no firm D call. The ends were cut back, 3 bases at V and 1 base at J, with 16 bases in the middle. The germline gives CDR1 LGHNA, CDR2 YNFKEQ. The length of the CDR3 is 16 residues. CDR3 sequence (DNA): TGTGCCAGCAGCCACGGTGGCTCTCTCCTTTCCTACGAGCAGTACTTC. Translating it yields CASSHGGSLLSYEQYF.

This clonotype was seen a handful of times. For the CDR3, the DNA is TGCGCCAGCAGCCCCGGGACGGTCTCCTACGAGCAGTACTTC. Amino acid sequence: CASSPGTVSYEQYF. The V and J genes are TRBV5-1 and TRBJ2-7; D may match TRBD1 or TRBD2 (5 bases each). The CDR3 has 14 residues. The germline gives CDR1 SGHRS, CDR2 YFSETQ. V lost 4 bases and J 0 bases, leaving 11 bases between the germline ends.

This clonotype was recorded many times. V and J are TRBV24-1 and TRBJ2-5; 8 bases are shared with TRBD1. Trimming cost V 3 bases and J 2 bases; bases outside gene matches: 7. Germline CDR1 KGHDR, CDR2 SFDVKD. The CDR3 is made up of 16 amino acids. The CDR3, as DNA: TGTGCCACCAGTGATGGCGGACAGGGAGGACAAGAGACCCAGTACTTC. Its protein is CATSDGGQGGQETQYF.

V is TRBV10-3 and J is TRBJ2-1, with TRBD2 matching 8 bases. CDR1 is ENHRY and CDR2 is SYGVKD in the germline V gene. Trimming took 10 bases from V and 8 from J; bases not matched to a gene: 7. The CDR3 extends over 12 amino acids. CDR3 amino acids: CATSLTSDEQFF. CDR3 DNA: TGTGCCACCAGCCTGACTAGCGATGAGCAGTTCTTC.